This T cell receptor beta chain is drawn from a study of T-cell memory formation after mild COVID-19. This clonotype was counted ten times or more. TCRdb fed the 5' RACE reads into MiXCR, producing one record per CDR3 protein. The data contain over 50,000 distinct CDR3 sequences, roughly 9% of them singletons. Specimen: PBMCs or a T cell subset sorted from them (not recorded which). The clonotype comes from an adult woman who had mild COVID-19 (a few samples of this study predate the infection). Cell type and time point are not known.

The CDR3 nucleotides are TGTGCCAGCAGGCGGCTAGCGGGAGCCCCAGATACGCAGTATTTT. Translated, it gives CASRRLAGAPDTQYF. The V call is TRBV7-9, the J call TRBJ2-3, with 10 positions matching TRBD2. The ends lost 6 bases at V and 4 bases at J; junction bases unmatched: 7. Germline loops: CDR1 SEHNR, CDR2 FQNEAQ (reference sequence). The CDR3 covers 15 residues.